This is a list of T cell receptor beta chains from one sample in a study of T cell changes during pregnancy in multiple sclerosis. Profiled with immunoSEQ multiplex PCR; TCRdb holds only in-frame clones, not every one. The sample shows tens of thousands of clones, 85% to 95% of them seen only once. The sequences come from peripheral blood, collected in the first trimester of pregnancy. These receptor sequences come from a female donor with multiple sclerosis, enrolled in a pregnancy study. CDR3s include the opening cysteine and the closing phenylalanine or tryptophan. D genes are given only for firm matches. The listing skips clone size in some rows; elsewhere it reads once, few, many or a size class.

TRBJ2-1 TRBV10-1 NA NA TGCGCCAGCAGTGAATGGGAGAGCTCCTACAATGAGCAGTTCTTC CASSEWESSYNEQFF
TRBJ1-2 TRBV6-1 NA NA TGTGCCAGCAGTGAAAGAGGGCATGGCTACACCTTC CASSERGHGYTF
TRBJ2-1 TRBV7-3 NA NA TGTGCCAGCAGCTTAGGTGTCGGTGAGCAGTTCTTC CASSLGVGEQFF
TRBJ2-5 TRBV7-9 NA NA TGTGCCAGCAGCAACGACGGGCTCGGGAAGACCCAGTACTTC CASSNDGLGKTQYF
TRBJ1-5 TRBV6-1 NA TRBD1 TGTGCCACCAGAGACAGGGCCGGCAATCAGCCCCAGCATTTT CATRDRAGNQPQHF
TRBJ1-1 TRBV5-1 NA TRBD1 TGCGCCAGCAGCCACGGGACAGGGGGCTTGAACACTGAAGCTTTCTTT CASSHGTGGLNTEAFF
TRBJ2-1 TRBV28 NA NA TGTGCCAGCAGTCCAACCGGGCCCACAGGAGAGTTCTTC CASSPTGPTGEFF
TRBJ1-4 TRBV7-6 few TRBD1 TGTGCCAGCAGCTTAGGGACAGGGGGAGGACTGTTTTTT CASSLGTGGGLFF
TRBJ2-7 TRBV4-2 NA NA TGTGCCAGCAGCCAACAGGGCTCCTACGAGCAGTACTTC CASSQQGSYEQYF
TRBJ1-2 TRBV10-3 NA NA TGTGCCATCAGTGAGAGTAGGGGGACCGCGAACTATGGCTACACCTTC CAISESRGTANYGYTF
TRBJ1-1 TRBV9 NA TRBD1 TGTGCCAGCAGCGGGGGCGCCCGGGACAGGAGGACTGAAGCTTTCTTT CASSGGARDRRTEAFF
TRBJ2-3 TRBV7-3 NA TRBD2 TGTGCCAGCAGCTTAGGACTAGCGGGGGGGGTCGGGAGGGGCACAGATACGCAGTATTTT CASSLGLAGGVGRGTDTQYF
TRBJ2-3 TRBV4-1 many TRBD2 TGCGCCAGCAGCCAAGAAGGACGGACTAGCGGGCTCACAGATACGCAGTATTTT CASSQEGRTSGLTDTQYF
TRBJ2-1 TRBV7-6 NA NA TGTGCCAGCAGCTTAGCGAGGTCTAGCTTCAATGAGCAGTTCTTC CASSLARSSFNEQFF
TRBJ2-6 TRBV19 NA TRBD2 TGTGCCAGCTCCGGGACTAGCGGAAACGACGGAGCTGGGGCCAACGTCCTGACTTTC CASSGTSGNDGAGANVLTF
TRBJ1-2 TRBV5-1 NA TRBD1 TGCGCCAGCAGTCCGGAAGGGACAGGGAGAATAGGGTATGGCTACACCTTC CASSPEGTGRIGYGYTF
TRBJ2-2 TRBV19 NA TRBD1 TGTGCCAGTAATTACAGGGGGCTTGCCACCGGGGAGCTGTTTTTT CASNYRGLATGELFF
TRBJ1-1 TRBV15 NA NA TGTGCCACCAGCAGAGAGAGGATGAACACTGAAGCTTTCTTT CATSRERMNTEAFF
TRBJ2-1 TRBV2 NA TRBD2 TGTGCCAGCAGTGAAAGGGTAGCGGGGTTGCAGTTCTTC CASSERVAGLQFF
TRBJ1-2 TRBV19 NA NA TGTGCCAGTAGTCCAGCGGCCCGGGTATACACCTTC CASSPAARVYTF